This TCR beta chain came from a study of shared clonotypes between healthy human individuals. The study's findings and limits: Donors were few, which limited the genetic and exposure-history diversity represented.

TCRdb keeps only in-frame clones here, not all; method: immunoSEQ multiplex PCR. This sample has a few hundred thousand clones, with approximately 70% found just once. In this sample, this clone turned up a few times. Its antigen is undetermined. Germline V CDR1 and CDR2: GTSNPN, SVGIG (reference sequence). CDR3 length: 15 residues. Trimming shortened V by 0 bases and J by 0 bases, and 11 bases separated the two germline ends. The chain is built from TRBV30 and TRBJ1-2, with D uncertain. Sequences were obtained from memory CD4+ T cells sorted from blood. Subset in this sample: CD45RA-negative fraction. This sequence originates from a man between 25 and 39 years old in good health. The CDR3 bases are TGTGCCTGGAGTGTAAGCCGATCCGCTAACTATGGCTACACCTTC. Residues: CAWSVSRSANYGYTF.